A selection of T cell receptor beta chains follows, all from one sample in a study of T cells expressing NK-cell markers. TCRdb reprocessed the 5' RACE reads; each CDR3 protein has one entry and no DNA is given. The sample has under 600,000 distinct CDR3 sequences; the top ten hold approximately 1.5%. Sequenced sample: blood T cells: a sorted CD56 or NKG2C T cell subset, CD4+ or CD8+ T cells, or bulk PBMC T cells (not recorded which). The receptor set was obtained from a woman between 45 and 65 years old in good health. The CDR3 runs from the conserved cysteine through the conserved F or W.

j_gene: TRBJ2-5
v_gene: TRBV5-1
CDR3aa: CASSLALGQGKTQYF

j_gene: TRBJ2-3
v_gene: TRBV24-1
CDR3aa: CATSDLRESKSGERTDTQYF

j_gene: TRBJ2-7
v_gene: TRBV11-3
CDR3aa: CASSPSGRASYEQYF

j_gene: TRBJ2-1
v_gene: TRBV5-1
CDR3aa: CASSLLADPGYEQFF

j_gene: TRBJ2-1
v_gene: TRBV24-1
CDR3aa: CATSDLRNGQGSNEQFF

j_gene: TRBJ2-5
v_gene: TRBV20-1
CDR3aa: CSATSLARSQETQYF

j_gene: TRBJ2-6
v_gene: TRBV5-1
CDR3aa: CASNWRSLTSGANVLTF

j_gene: TRBJ2-5
v_gene: TRBV19
CDR3aa: CASSITFAAGNRRETQYF

j_gene: TRBJ1-4
v_gene: TRBV29-1
CDR3aa: CSVARGGGLNEKLFF

j_gene: TRBJ2-4
v_gene: TRBV6-1
CDR3aa: CASSQGEAKNIQYF

j_gene: TRBJ2-7
v_gene: TRBV11-2
CDR3aa: CASSPQRALSYEQYF